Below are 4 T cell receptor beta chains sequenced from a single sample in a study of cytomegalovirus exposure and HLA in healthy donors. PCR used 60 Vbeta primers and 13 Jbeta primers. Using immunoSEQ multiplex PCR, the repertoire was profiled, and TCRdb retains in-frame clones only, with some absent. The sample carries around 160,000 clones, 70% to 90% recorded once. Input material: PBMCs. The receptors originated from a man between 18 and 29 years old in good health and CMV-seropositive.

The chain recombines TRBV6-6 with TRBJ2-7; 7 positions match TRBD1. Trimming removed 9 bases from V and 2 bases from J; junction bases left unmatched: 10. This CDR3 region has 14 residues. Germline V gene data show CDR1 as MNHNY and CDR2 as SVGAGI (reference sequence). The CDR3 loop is CASMTGSKPYEQYF. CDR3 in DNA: TGTGCCAGTATGACAGGGAGTAAACCCTACGAGCAGTACTTC.

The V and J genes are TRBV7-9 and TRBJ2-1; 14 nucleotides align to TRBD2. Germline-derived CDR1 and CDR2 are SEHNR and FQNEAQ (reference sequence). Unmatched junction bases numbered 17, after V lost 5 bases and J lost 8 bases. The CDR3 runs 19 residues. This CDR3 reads CASSGSRTSGGTPRDEQFF. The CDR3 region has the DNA TGTGCCAGCAGCGGGAGCAGGACTAGCGGGGGGACCCCTAGGGATGAGCAGTTCTTC.

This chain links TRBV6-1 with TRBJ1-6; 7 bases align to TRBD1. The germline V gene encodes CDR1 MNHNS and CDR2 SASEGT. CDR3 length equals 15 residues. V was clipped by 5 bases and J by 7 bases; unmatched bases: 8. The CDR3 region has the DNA TGTGCCAGCAGTAAAGGGACAGCCCTAAATTCACCCCTCCACTTT. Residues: CASSKGTALNSPLHF.

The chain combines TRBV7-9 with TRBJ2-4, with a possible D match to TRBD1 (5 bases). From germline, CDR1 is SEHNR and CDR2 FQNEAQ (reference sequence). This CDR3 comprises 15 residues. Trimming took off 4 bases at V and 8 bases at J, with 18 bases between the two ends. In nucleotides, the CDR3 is TGTGCCAGCAGCTCCACAGGTCCAGTAATTGACATTCAGTACTTC. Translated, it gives CASSSTGPVIDIQYF.